This TCR beta chain was captured in a study of human T cells and chemical hapten exposure. As for the study in general: Sensitization used 2% DPC on approximately 2 cm by approximately 2 cm upper inner arm skin.

TCRdb independently ran MiXCR on the RACE reads; one entry per CDR3 protein. The sample contains about 97,000 distinct CDR3 sequences, roughly 27% of which appear only once. Noted time point: patch test 3, about 24 weeks after DPC sensitization. Treatment noted: therapeutic diphenylcyclopropenone sensitization with weekly scalp DPC. Patients had alopecia, were aged 18 to 70, and were not pregnant. Unfractionated whole blood was the source from which total RNA was extracted. Details on this clonotype: Its antigen is unidentified. The DNA is left out, because the CDR3 cannot be placed on it with certainty; the CDR3 is given as TCRdb lists it.

Germline V gene lookup returns CDR1 MNHEY and CDR2 SMNVEV (reference sequence). Counting both end residues, the CDR3 totals 14 amino acids. Whole-study findings and limits: Positively correlated with patch test score were the counts of PT1 expanded TCRs.

The sequence came from a man aged 40-49 years with alopecia areata. Some clones in this sample may be carry-over from other donors' samples. The input for sequencing was whole blood, taken in connection with sensitization to the hapten diphenylcyclopropenone (DPC). V usage is TRBV27 and J usage is TRBJ2-7; no check of the table's D call, TRBD1, against the DNA was made. The CDR3 sequence is CASSFGAGSYEQHF.